The 27 T cell receptor beta chains in this list originate from one sample, sequenced in a study of blood T cells in healthy people across ages. A J-beta primer mix and a sample-barcoded 5' primer were used in a second PCR of roughly 6 to 12 cycles. TCRdb reprocessed the 5' RACE reads via MiXCR and lists one record per CDR3 protein. Found here are some 900,000 distinct CDR3 sequences, about 48% of them singletons; the top ten hold 13%. The specimen was blood. All receptors come from a man aged 30 to 45 in good health.

The chain carries TRBV27 and TRBJ2-7; TRBD1 agrees at 9 bases. With 6 bases clipped from V and 7 bases from J, the junction kept 13 bases outside the gene matches. From germline, CDR1 is MNHEY and CDR2 SMNVEV (reference sequence). The CDR3 contains 15 residues. The CDR3 nucleotides read TGTGCCAGCAGCCTTACAGGGGGCGGATACAATGAGCAGTACTTC. This encodes CASSLTGGGYNEQYF.

This clonotype occurred a few times. CDR3 sequence: CSVLGLGGGYEQYF. As DNA, the CDR3 is TGCAGCGTCCTAGGATTAGGGGGCGGCTACGAGCAGTACTTC. The chain recombines TRBV29-1 with TRBJ2-7, with TRBD1 identical over 7 bases. Germline loops: CDR1 SQVTM, CDR2 ANQGSEA. Trimming at V came to 6 bases and at J to 3 bases, leaving 11 bases not matched to a gene. This CDR3 comprises 14 residues.

The chain has TRBV3-1 and TRBJ1-2; tentatively, D is TRBD1 (5 bases). This CDR3 is built from 13 residues. Germline assignment: CDR1 LGHDT and CDR2 YNNKEL (reference sequence). Trimming cost V 0 bases and J 8 bases, with 10 bases left between them. The CDR3 spells CASSQDARVGYTF. CDR3 bases: TGTGCCAGCAGCCAAGATGCCAGGGTAGGCTACACCTTC.

A few counts support this clonotype. The chain joins TRBV11-2 to TRBJ2-3; 12 bases match TRBD2. V lost 0 bases to trimming and J lost 8 bases; unmatched junction nucleotides: 9. Per germline, CDR1 SGHAT and CDR2 FQNNGV. The length of the CDR3 is 17 residues. The CDR3: CASSLDQTSGGGSTQYF. In nucleotides, the CDR3 is TGTGCCAGCAGCTTAGACCAGACTAGCGGGGGAGGTTCTACGCAGTATTTT.

The table lists this clonotype with a few counts. The chain joins TRBV29-1 to TRBJ2-5; the D gene is possibly TRBD1 (6 bases). Deletions cut 7 bases from V and 3 bases from J, with 21 bases between. The germline gives CDR1 SQVTM, CDR2 ANQGSEA. The CDR3 is 15 residues long. Here the CDR3 reads CSGGRGWTAKETQYF. The CDR3 nucleotides are TGCAGCGGAGGACGGGGATGGACAGCAAAAGAGACCCAGTACTTC. Using reference TRBV29-1 and TRBJ2-5 for the parts outside the CDR3, the full variable domain is SAVISQKPSRDICQRGTSLTIQCQVDSQVTMMFWYRQQPGQSLTLIATANQGSEATYESGFVIDKFPISRPNLTFSTLTVSNMSPEDSSIYLCSGGRGWTAKETQYFGPGTRLLVL.

The chain links TRBV20-1 to TRBJ2-4; D uncertain. CDR1 and CDR2 (germline): DFQATT, SNEGSKA (reference sequence). The CDR3 totals 13 residues. CDR3 coding DNA: TGCACTCCCCAGGACCCCCGAGGTTCGATTCAGTACTTC. Amino acid sequence: CTPQDPRGSIQYF.

This clonotype was picked up a small number of times. The chain has TRBV5-1 and TRBJ1-2; D may be TRBD1 (6 bases). CDR1 and CDR2 from the germline V gene are SGHRS and YFSETQ. With 0 bases removed from V and 0 bases from J, the gap between germline ends came to 9 bases. The CDR3 contains 15 residues. The CDR3 spells CASSLEQGANYGYTF. CDR3 bases: TGCGCCAGCAGCTTGGAACAGGGAGCTAACTATGGCTACACCTTC.

The chain is built from TRBV12-3 or TRBV12-4 and TRBJ2-7, with 10 bases lining up with TRBD2. CDR3 length: 15 residues. V lost 3 bases, J lost 6 bases, and 8 bases stayed unmatched. CDR3 nucleotide sequence: TGTGCCAGCAGTTTCCGTACTAGCGGGGTAAGCGAGCAGTACTTC. Its translation is CASSFRTSGVSEQYF.

The rearrangement uses TRBV24-1 and TRBJ2-3; 10 nucleotides align to TRBD1. J gave up 3 bases and V 6 bases, and 11 bases lay outside the gene matches. Germline V CDR1 and CDR2: KGHDR, SFDVKD. The CDR3 extends over 17 amino acids. The CDR3 region is CATSHDRDRGQTDTQYF. For the CDR3, the DNA is TGTGCCACCAGTCATGACCGGGACAGGGGTCAGACAGATACGCAGTATTTT.

In its sample, this clonotype was seen once. This rearrangement joins TRBV7-2 to TRBJ2-2, with 10 bases fitting TRBD2. The CDR3 is made up of 16 amino acids. The germline gives CDR1 SGHTA, CDR2 FQGNSA. The J segment lost 6 bases and the V segment lost 5 bases, leaving 9 bases of the junction unmatched. CDR3 sequence (DNA): TGTGCCAGCAGCCCAGAGGGGGGACTAGCGTCCGGGGAGCTGTTTTTT. Its protein is CASSPEGGLASGELFF.

The chain has TRBV10-3 and TRBJ2-4; weak D call: TRBD2 (5 bases). Germline V gene data show CDR1 as ENHRY and CDR2 as SYGVKD. V lost 5 bases and J lost 15, with 14 bases in between. The CDR3 sequence is 11 residues long. In nucleotides, the CDR3 is TGTGCCATCAGTTCCGTTTGGGAGCGGTACTTC. It translates to CAISSVWERYF.

The chain employs TRBV6-2 or TRBV6-3 and TRBJ1-1; D gene ambiguous. Germline V lookup: CDR1 MNHEY, CDR2 SVGEGT. This CDR3 has 11 residues. The V gene lost 9 bases and the J gene lost 2 bases, with 7 bases spanning the gap. This chain's CDR3 is CASKDNTEAFF. The CDR3 nucleotides read TGTGCCAGTAAAGATAACACTGAAGCTTTCTTT.

This sequence joins TRBV2 and TRBJ2-1; TRBD2 aligns across 7 bases. The CDR3 covers 12 residues. Germline V gene lookup returns CDR1 SNHLY and CDR2 FYNNEI. The V segment lost 8 bases and the J segment 8 bases; nucleotides outside the gene matches: 6. CDR3 amino acids: CASGGEVDEQFF. The DNA for the CDR3 is TGTGCCAGCGGGGGGGAGGTCGATGAGCAGTTCTTC.

There are a few counts of this clonotype. The V gene is TRBV27, the J gene TRBJ2-7; 9 bases agree with TRBD2. Germline CDR1 reads MNHEY; CDR2 reads SMNVEV (reference sequence). This CDR3 has 17 amino acids. V trimming: 2 bases; J trimming: 3 bases; junction bases outside the gene matches: 11. The CDR3 DNA follows: TGTGCCAGCAGTTTAACATCTAGCGGGACCAATTTCTACGAGCAGTACTTC. Its protein is CASSLTSSGTNFYEQYF.

Comment on this clonotype: A much larger clonotype is one base distant, so this may be a read error. The V call is TRBV6-6, the J call TRBJ2-7; TRBD1 matches at 8 bases. This CDR3 contains 12 residues. CDR1 is MNHNY, CDR2 SVGAGI, per germline (reference sequence). V shed 6 bases and J 5 bases; nucleotides not matched to a gene: 3. DNA of the CDR3: TGTGCCAGCAGCCCAGGGGGCGACGAGCAGTACTTC. Its translation: CASSPGGDEQYF.

This clonotype appeared a few times. The chain uses TRBV4-1 and TRBJ2-1, with a possible D match to TRBD1 (7 bases). V gave up 5 bases and J gave up 6 bases, with 14 bases separating them. Germline CDR1 MGHRA, CDR2 YSYEKL. This CDR3 is 14 amino acids long. The CDR3 reads CASSGGQGGNEQFF. The CDR3, as DNA: TGCGCCAGCAGCGGGGGGCAGGGGGGCAATGAGCAGTTCTTC.

This sequence joins TRBV11-3 and TRBJ2-1, with TRBD2 matching 12 bases. CDR1 and CDR2 from the germline V gene are SGHNT and YENEEA. With 6 bases clipped from V and 9 bases from J, the junction kept 9 bases outside the gene matches. The length of the CDR3 is 15 residues. The CDR3: CASSTASGGAAEQFF. CDR3 sequence (DNA): TGTGCCAGCAGTACCGCTAGCGGGGGGGCCGCTGAGCAGTTCTTC.

This clonotype was detected only a few times. V usage is TRBV28 and J usage is TRBJ1-1, with TRBD1 identical over 7 bases. The CDR3 runs 16 residues. Unmatched junction bases numbered 8, after V lost 3 bases and J lost 1 base. Germline CDR1 and CDR2: MDHEN and SYDVKM. The CDR3 sequence is CASSFRGPTSNTEAFF. Here the CDR3 DNA reads TGTGCCAGCAGTTTTAGGGGGCCGACTTCGAACACTGAAGCTTTCTTT.

The chain couples TRBV15 to TRBJ1-5, with 8 bases lining up with TRBD1. This CDR3 contains 14 residues. V lost 5 bases to trimming and J lost 7 bases; unmatched junction nucleotides: 7. CDR1 is LNHNV, CDR2 YYDKDF, per germline (reference sequence). CDR3 nucleotides: TGTGCCACCAGCTCCGACAGGGGTTGGCAGCCCCAGCATTTT. It codes for CATSSDRGWQPQHF.

The V call is TRBV12-5, the J call TRBJ2-3; 9 nucleotides match TRBD1. V lost 7 bases and J lost 2; bases outside the gene matches: 7. The CDR3 is 15 amino acids. Germline values: CDR1 LGHNT, CDR2 FRNRAP. The DNA of the CDR3 is TGTGCTAGTGATTTCGGGACAGGGCACACAGATACGCAGTATTTT. This translates into CASDFGTGHTDTQYF.

The chain links TRBV2 to TRBJ2-1; TRBD2 agrees at 8 bases. Trimming cost V 4 bases and J 5 bases; bases outside gene matches: 16. This CDR3 has 18 residues. CDR1 is SNHLY and CDR2 is FYNNEI in the germline V gene. This CDR3 is CASSVSGDPSLNDNEQFF. As DNA, the CDR3 is TGTGCCAGCAGTGTTAGCGGGGACCCGTCTCTCAATGACAATGAGCAGTTCTTC.

Of note for this clonotype: Being one base from a much bigger clone, this may be a read error. This rearrangement joins TRBV18 to TRBJ2-1; D may be TRBD1 (6 bases). There are 16 residues in the CDR3. In germline, CDR1 is KGHSH, CDR2 LQKENI. The DNA for the CDR3 is TGTGCCAGCTCACCAACGGCAGGGGCTACGTCAAATGGGCAGTTCTTC. Encoded protein: CASSPTAGATSNGQFF.

This chain uses TRBV5-4 with TRBJ1-1; D gene ambiguous. V was shortened by 1 base and J by 10 bases, with 17 bases between the two germline ends. The CDR3 contains 14 residues. Germline V gene data show CDR1 as SGHNT and CDR2 as YYREEE (reference sequence). CDR3 sequence (DNA): TGTGCCAGCAGCTTGTACGGCCCTAACCCCCGAGCTTTCTTT. Amino acid sequence: CASSLYGPNPRAFF.

This chain connects TRBV29-1 to TRBJ2-5, with 9 bases identical to TRBD2. The CDR3 contains 14 residues. Germline V gene data show CDR1 as SQVTM and CDR2 as ANQGSEA. The CDR3 nucleotides are TGCAGTCATAGCGGGGGTAGGGGGCAAGAGACCCAGTACTTC. Protein sequence: CSHSGGRGQETQYF. Complete variable domain (other parts from reference TRBV29-1 and TRBJ2-5): SAVISQKPSRDICQRGTSLTIQCQVDSQVTMMFWYRQQPGQSLTLIATANQGSEATYESGFVIDKFPISRPNLTFSTLTVSNMSPEDSSIYLCSHSGGRGQETQYFGPGTRLLVL.

This clonotype was recorded a few times. This chain uses TRBV11-2 with TRBJ2-7; TRBD1 agrees at 7 bases. Germline CDR1 SGHAT, CDR2 FQNNGV. J lost 1 base, V lost 5 bases, and 11 bases had no gene match. The CDR3 is made up of 16 amino acids. In DNA form, the CDR3 reads TGTGCCAGCAGCCCAGTAAGGGGACAGACGTCCTACGAGCAGTACTTC. As protein: CASSPVRGQTSYEQYF.

Turning to this clonotype: This may come from a read error, since a much larger clone is one base off. The V call is TRBV27, the J call TRBJ2-1, with TRBD1 as a possible D gene (5 bases). V gave up 6 bases and J gave up 10 bases, with 22 bases separating them. The germline V gene has CDR1 MNHEY and CDR2 SMNVEV (reference sequence). The CDR3 has 15 residues. The CDR3 reads CASSLKDRSAYEQFF. The DNA of the CDR3 is TGTGCCAGCAGCCTTAAAGACAGATCCGCCTACGAGCAGTTCTTC.

V usage is TRBV6-1 and J usage is TRBJ2-7; unclear D gene. V lost 2 bases, J lost 2 bases, and 1 base lay in between. Germline V gene data show CDR1 as MNHNS and CDR2 as SASEGT. The CDR3 loop spans 11 amino acids. CDR3 region: CASSEPYEQYF. The CDR3 DNA follows: TGTGCCAGCAGTGAACCCTACGAGCAGTACTTC.